A single sample is the source of the 15 T cell receptor beta chains below, sequenced in a study of neurological immune-mediated disorders. A single record per CDR3 protein comes from TCRdb applying MiXCR to the 5' RACE reads. This table has tens of thousands of distinct CDR3 sequences, 10% appearing once. The sample comprised PBMCs. The source of these receptors is a woman in her twenties or thirties with HTLV-1-associated myelopathy (HAM/TSP).

This clonotype showed up many times. The V gene is TRBV20-1, the J gene TRBJ1-6, with D unresolved. CDR1 DFQATT and CDR2 SNEGSKA come from the germline V gene (reference sequence). The CDR3 totals 14 residues. The V gene lost 5 bases and the J gene lost 9 bases, with 17 bases spanning the gap. The CDR3 protein is CSAPGPSLSSPLHF. CDR3 in DNA: TGCAGTGCTCCCGGCCCCTCTTTGAGTTCACCCCTCCACTTT.

Ten or more counts support this clonotype. CDR3 nucleotide sequence: TGCGCCAGCAGTGAGGTGGGGATATGCAAGCCGGGCAGGGAGCTGTTTTTT. This gives the protein CASSEVGICKPGRELFF. This sequence joins TRBV10-1 and TRBJ2-2; D is unresolved. V lost 2 bases and J 9 bases, leaving 22 bases between the germline ends. This CDR3 has 17 amino acids. The germline V gene encodes CDR1 WNHNN and CDR2 SYGVQD (reference sequence).

This clonotype was recorded many times. The chain links TRBV7-9 to TRBJ2-1, with D unclear. The V and J ends lost 1 base and 2 bases respectively, with 12 bases between them. This CDR3 has 16 residues. Germline V gene sequence: CDR1 SEHNR, CDR2 FQNEAQ (reference sequence). DNA of the CDR3: TGTGCCAGCAGCTTAGAACGAGTCAGTCCCTACAATGAGCAGTTCTTC. Translating gives CASSLERVSPYNEQFF.

This clonotype was found many times. This rearrangement joins TRBV20-1 to TRBJ2-1, with 9 bases matching TRBD1. The CDR3 spans 15 residues. The germline CDR1 and CDR2 sequences are DFQATT and SNEGSKA (reference sequence). Unmatched junction bases numbered 10, after V lost 1 base and J lost 9 bases. CDR3 region: CSARAGTGKPLEQFF. The CDR3 bases are TGCAGTGCTAGAGCCGGGACAGGGAAGCCTCTTGAGCAGTTCTTC.

CDR3 DNA sequence: TGTGCCAGCAGTTACCGTACAGGCGGGGGCGAGCAGTACTTC. It translates to CASSYRTGGGEQYF. V is TRBV6-5 and J is TRBJ2-7, with 7 bases fitting TRBD2. Germline values: CDR1 MNHEY, CDR2 SVGAGI. The CDR3 is 14 amino acids. The junction had 7 bases not matched to a gene; V was cut back by 2 bases and J by 6 bases.

About this clonotype: The junction shows a germline mismatch at one end, possibly a read error. This sequence joins TRBV18 and TRBJ2-1; TRBD1 matches 7 bases. Looked up from germline, CDR1 is KGHSH and CDR2 is LQKENI. CDR3 length: 15 amino acids. CDR3 sequence (DNA): TGTGCCAGCGCACCTACGGGACAGCCCCCTTTGTATCTGTTCTTC. It encodes CASAPTGQPPLYLFF.

This clonotype occurred many times. The genes are TRBV20-1 and TRBJ1-2; the D gene is possibly TRBD1 (6 bases). This CDR3 is built from 15 residues. Germline loops: CDR1 DFQATT, CDR2 SNEGSKA (reference sequence). Trimming cost V 3 bases and J 4 bases, with 18 bases left between them. CDR3 in DNA: TGCAGTGCTAGTGGAAAGGGGGGCCGGTTCTATGGCTACACCTTC. Protein sequence: CSASGKGGRFYGYTF.

In this sample, this clonotype turned up many times. This sequence joins TRBV6-2 or TRBV6-3 and TRBJ1-1, with TRBD1 as a possible D gene (6 bases). Germline lookup yields CDR1 MNHEY and CDR2 SVGEGT. Trimming took 7 bases from V and 5 from J, leaving 17 bases between them. The CDR3 has 14 amino acids. The CDR3 loop reads CASTFGGAWTEAFF. For the CDR3, the DNA is TGTGCCAGCACATTCGGGGGCGCGTGGACTGAAGCTTTCTTT.

This clonotype was recorded at least ten times. A junction boundary mismatches the germline segment, possibly from a read error. V is TRBV6-1 and J is TRBJ2-2; TRBD2 agrees at 14 bases. The CDR3 covers 17 residues. Germline CDR1 and CDR2: MNHNS and SASEGT. The CDR3 is CASREVGLAGATGELFF. In nucleotides, the CDR3 is TGTGCCAGCAGGGAAGTGGGACTAGCGGGGGCCACCGGGGAGCTGTTTTTT.

This clonotype came up many times. V usage is TRBV7-8 and J usage is TRBJ2-3; no clear D. Germline CDR1 reads SGHVS; CDR2 reads FQNEAQ. The V end lost 5 bases, the J end lost 2 bases, and 23 bases lay between the germline ends. The length of the CDR3 is 18 residues. CDR3 DNA: TGTGCCAGCAGCGAGTGGTTCTTAGGATCCCAGCACACAGATACGCAGTATTTT. Protein product: CASSEWFLGSQHTDTQYF.

This clonotype was recorded a few times. The CDR3 reads CASSLSGVSSDTQYF. The CDR3, as DNA: TGTGCCAGCAGCTTGTCGGGGGTTTCGTCAGATACGCAGTATTTT. This chain links TRBV7-2 with TRBJ2-3; D is perhaps TRBD2 (6 bases). Germline lookup yields CDR1 SGHTA and CDR2 FQGNSA. The CDR3 totals 15 residues. The V gene lost 3 bases and the J gene lost 4 bases, with 14 bases spanning the gap.

By frequency in the sample, this clonotype is medium-sized. The rearrangement uses TRBV20-1 and TRBJ2-2; the D gene is possibly TRBD1 (5 bases). V lost 3 bases to trimming and J lost 3 bases, with 8 bases between them. The CDR3 contains 13 residues. Germline V gene sequence: CDR1 DFQATT, CDR2 SNEGSKA (reference sequence). Here the CDR3 reads CSASRADTGELFF. As DNA, the CDR3 is TGCAGTGCTAGCAGGGCTGACACCGGGGAGCTGTTTTTT.

This clonotype was seen ten or more times. The rearrangement uses TRBV19 and TRBJ1-5; possibly TRBD1 for D (6 bases). V shed 5 bases and J shed 6 bases, with 17 bases lying between them. CDR3 length: 15 residues. Germline V gene data show CDR1 as LNHDA and CDR2 as SQIVND (reference sequence). DNA of the CDR3: TGTGCCAGTAGTTTGGGGGGGGGCGGGGGTCAGCCCCAGCATTTT. This encodes CASSLGGGGGQPQHF.

The chain recombines TRBV5-1 with TRBJ2-1, with D perhaps matching TRBD2 (5 bases). V was clipped by 5 bases and J by 9 bases, with 18 bases between them. CDR1 is SGHRS and CDR2 is YFSETQ in the germline V gene. This CDR3 is built from 14 residues. The CDR3 reads CASSLSGKESEQFF. The CDR3 coding sequence is TGCGCCAGCAGTCTCTCCGGGAAAGAGAGTGAGCAGTTCTTC.

This clonotype was seen repeatedly, ten times or more. The V and J genes are TRBV12-3 or TRBV12-4 and TRBJ1-2, with D unclear. The CDR3 consists of 13 residues. V was clipped by 5 bases and J by 5 bases, with 12 bases between them. This chain's CDR3 is CASSLSGRYGYTF. DNA for the CDR3: TGTGCCAGCAGTCTATCCGGGCGGTATGGCTACACCTTC.